This T cell receptor (beta chain) was recovered during a study of T cells in Graves' hyperthyroidism and ophthalmopathy. Ten or more counts support this clonotype. RNA transcripts gave rise to amplified TCR beta CDR3 regions. TCR CDR3 underwent first-round RT-PCR with the HTBI primer set. TCRdb recomputed calls from the multiplex PCR reads with MiXCR, one row per CDR3 protein. Here the sample spans around 290,000 distinct CDR3 sequences, roughly an eighth being singletons. A patient was excluded if there was uncontrolled infection, other autoimmune disease, pregnancy or lactation. Trimming shortened V by 6 bases and J by 8 bases, and 17 bases separated the two germline ends. CDR3 length equals 14 residues.

This chain uses TRBV12-3 or TRBV12-4 with TRBJ2-1, with D tentatively TRBD1 or TRBD2 (5 bases each). The specimen was blood. The sequence was collected from a woman in her forties with Graves' hyperthyroidism. Written as DNA, the CDR3 is TGTGCCAGCAGAACTAGGACACACGGCGATGAGCAGTTCTTC. This codes for CASRTRTHGDEQFF.